The source of this TCR beta chain is a study of blood T cell repertoires in COVID-19. Germline loops: CDR1 MNHNS, CDR2 SASEGT. V was cut by 0 bases and J by 3 bases, with 9 bases left in between. The CDR3 extends over 15 amino acids. Method: immunoSEQ multiplex PCR; TCRdb's copy keeps in-frame clones and lacks some. The sample shows over 95,000 clones, 85% to 90% of them seen only once. Material: peripheral blood. The chain recombines TRBV6-1 with TRBJ1-5; D is unresolved. The TCR sequence derives from a human donor with acute or convalescent COVID-19. The donor label of this sample is uncertain. The CDR3 sequence is CASSEAKQFNQPQHF. The CDR3 nucleotides read TGTGCCAGCAGTGAAGCGAAACAGTTCAATCAGCCCCAGCATTTT.